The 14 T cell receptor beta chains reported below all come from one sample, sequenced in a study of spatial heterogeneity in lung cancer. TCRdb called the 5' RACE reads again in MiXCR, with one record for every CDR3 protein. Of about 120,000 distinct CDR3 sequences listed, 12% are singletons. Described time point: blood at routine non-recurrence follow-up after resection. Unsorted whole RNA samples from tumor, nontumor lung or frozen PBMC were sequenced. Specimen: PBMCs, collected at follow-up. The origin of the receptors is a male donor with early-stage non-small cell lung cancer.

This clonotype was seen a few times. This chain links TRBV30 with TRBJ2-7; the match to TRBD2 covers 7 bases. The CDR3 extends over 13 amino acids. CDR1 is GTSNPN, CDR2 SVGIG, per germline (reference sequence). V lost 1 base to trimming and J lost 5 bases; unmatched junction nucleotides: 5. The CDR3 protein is CAWSGGLSNEQYF. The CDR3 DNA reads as TGTGCCTGGAGTGGGGGACTATCCAACGAGCAGTACTTC. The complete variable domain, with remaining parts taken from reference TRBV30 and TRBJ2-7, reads SQTIHQWPATLVQPVGSPLSLECTVEGTSNPNLYWYRQAAGRGLQLLFYSVGIGQISSEVPQNLSASRPQDRQFILSSKKLLLSDSGFYLCAWSGGLSNEQYFGPGTRLTVT.

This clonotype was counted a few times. This CDR3 is CASSFLTGRGTEAFF. DNA for the CDR3: TGTGCCAGCAGTTTCCTTACAGGGAGGGGGACTGAAGCTTTCTTT. The chain has TRBV6-6 and TRBJ1-1, with D possibly being TRBD1 (6 bases). This CDR3 region has 15 residues. Germline assignment: CDR1 MNHNY and CDR2 SVGAGI (reference sequence). Trimming cost V 4 bases and J 5 bases, with 17 bases left between them.

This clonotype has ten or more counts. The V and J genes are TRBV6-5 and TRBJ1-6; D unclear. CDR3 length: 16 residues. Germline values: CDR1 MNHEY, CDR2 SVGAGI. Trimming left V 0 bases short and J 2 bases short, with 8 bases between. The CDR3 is CASSYSIRTYNSPLHF. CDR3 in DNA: TGTGCCAGCAGTTACTCGATCAGGACCTATAATTCACCCCTCCACTTT.

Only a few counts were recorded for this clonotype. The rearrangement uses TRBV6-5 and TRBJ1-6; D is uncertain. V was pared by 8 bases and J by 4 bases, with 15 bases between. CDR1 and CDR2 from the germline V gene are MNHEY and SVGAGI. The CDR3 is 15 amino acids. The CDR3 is CASADVAGYNSPLHF. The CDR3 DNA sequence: TGTGCCAGCGCCGACGTGGCGGGGTATAATTCACCCCTCCACTTT.

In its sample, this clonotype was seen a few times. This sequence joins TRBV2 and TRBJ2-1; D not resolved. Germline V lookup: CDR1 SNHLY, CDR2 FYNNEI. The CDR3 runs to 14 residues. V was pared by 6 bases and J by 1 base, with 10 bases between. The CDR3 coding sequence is TGTGCCAGCAGCTACACCACGTCCTACAATGAGCAGTTCTTC. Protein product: CASSYTTSYNEQFF. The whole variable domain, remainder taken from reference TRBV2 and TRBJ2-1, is EPEVTQTPSHQVTQMGQEVILRCVPISNHLYFYWYRQILGQKVEFLVSFYNNEISEKSEIFDDQFSVERPDGSNFTLKIRSTKLEDSAMYFCASSYTTSYNEQFFGPGTRLTVL.

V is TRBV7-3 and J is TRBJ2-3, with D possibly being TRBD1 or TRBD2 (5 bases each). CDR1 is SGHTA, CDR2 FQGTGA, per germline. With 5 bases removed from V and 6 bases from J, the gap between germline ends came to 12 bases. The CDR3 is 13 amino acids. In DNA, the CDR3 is TGTGCCAGCAGCAGGGACCAAGGGGATACGCAGTATTTT. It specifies CASSRDQGDTQYF.

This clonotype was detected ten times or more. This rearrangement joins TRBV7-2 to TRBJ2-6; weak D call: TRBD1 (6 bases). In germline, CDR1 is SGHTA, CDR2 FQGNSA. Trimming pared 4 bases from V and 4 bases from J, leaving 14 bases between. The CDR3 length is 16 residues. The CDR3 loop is CASSSGHPRGANVLTF. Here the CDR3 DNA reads TGTGCCAGCAGCTCGGGACACCCGCGGGGGGCCAACGTCCTGACTTTC.

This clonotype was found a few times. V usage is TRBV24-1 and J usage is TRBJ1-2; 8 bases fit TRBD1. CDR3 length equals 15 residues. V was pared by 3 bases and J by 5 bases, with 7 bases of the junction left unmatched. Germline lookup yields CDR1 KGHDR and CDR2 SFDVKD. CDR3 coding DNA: TGTGCCACCAGTGATCCGGGACAGGCCCATTATGGCTACACCTTC. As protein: CATSDPGQAHYGYTF.

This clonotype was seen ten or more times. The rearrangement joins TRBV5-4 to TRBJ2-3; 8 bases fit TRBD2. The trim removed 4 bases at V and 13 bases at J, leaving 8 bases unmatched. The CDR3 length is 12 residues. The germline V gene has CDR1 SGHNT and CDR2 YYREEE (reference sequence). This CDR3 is CASSERGRLKYF. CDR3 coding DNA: TGTGCCAGCAGCGAGCGGGGGAGGCTGAAGTATTTT. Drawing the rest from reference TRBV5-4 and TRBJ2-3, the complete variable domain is ETGVTQSPTHLIKTRGQQVTLRCSSQSGHNTVSWYQQALGQGPQFIFQYYREEENGRGNFPPRFSGLQFPNYSSELNVNALELDDSALYLCASSERGRLKYFGPGTRLTVL.

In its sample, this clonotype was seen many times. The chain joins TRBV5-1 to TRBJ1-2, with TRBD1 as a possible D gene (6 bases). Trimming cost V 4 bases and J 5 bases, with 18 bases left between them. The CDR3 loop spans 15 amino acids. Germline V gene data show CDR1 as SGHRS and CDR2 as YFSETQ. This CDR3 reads CASSPGSTGIYGYTF. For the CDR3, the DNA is TGCGCCAGCAGCCCCGGATCGACAGGAATTTATGGCTACACCTTC. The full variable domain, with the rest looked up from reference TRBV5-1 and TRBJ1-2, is KAGVTQTPRYLIKTRGQQVTLSCSPISGHRSVSWYQQTPGQGLQFLFEYFSETQRNKGNFPGRFSGRQFSNSRSEMNVSTLELGDSALYLCASSPGSTGIYGYTFGSGTRLTVV.

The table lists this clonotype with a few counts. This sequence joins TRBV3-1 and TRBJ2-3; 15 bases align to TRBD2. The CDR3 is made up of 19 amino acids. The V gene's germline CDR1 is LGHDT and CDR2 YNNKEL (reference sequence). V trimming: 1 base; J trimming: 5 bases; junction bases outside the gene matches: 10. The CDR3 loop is CASSQVISGTSGGIDTQYF. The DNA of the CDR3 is TGTGCCAGCAGCCAAGTAATATCCGGGACTAGCGGGGGGATAGATACGCAGTATTTT.

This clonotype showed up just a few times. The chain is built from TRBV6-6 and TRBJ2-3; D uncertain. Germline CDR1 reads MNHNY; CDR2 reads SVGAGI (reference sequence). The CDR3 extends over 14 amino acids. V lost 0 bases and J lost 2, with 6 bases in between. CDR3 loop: CASSYSRNTDTQYF. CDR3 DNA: TGTGCCAGCAGTTACTCGCGGAACACAGATACGCAGTATTTT.

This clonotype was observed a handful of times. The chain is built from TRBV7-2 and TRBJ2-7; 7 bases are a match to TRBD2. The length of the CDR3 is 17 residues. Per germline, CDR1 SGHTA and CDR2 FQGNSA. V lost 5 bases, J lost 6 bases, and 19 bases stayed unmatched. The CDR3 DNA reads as TGTGCCAGCAGCCCCCGGTCCGCCCCGGGGGGTTCCCGCGAGCAGTACTTC. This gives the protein CASSPRSAPGGSREQYF.

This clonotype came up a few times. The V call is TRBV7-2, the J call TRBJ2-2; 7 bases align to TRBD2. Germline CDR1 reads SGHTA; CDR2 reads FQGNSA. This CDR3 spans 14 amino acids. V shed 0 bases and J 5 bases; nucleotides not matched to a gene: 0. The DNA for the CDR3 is TGTGCCAGCAGCTTAGCGCGGGGGACCGGGGAGCTGTTTTTT. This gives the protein CASSLARGTGELFF.